The rows below give T cell receptor beta chains drawn from one sample of a study of CD8+CD57+ T cells in acquired aplastic anemia. TCRdb analysed the reads with MiXCR anew, one entry per CDR3 protein. The repertoire holds approximately 260,000 distinct CDR3 sequences, approximately 79% seen once, with around 40% in the top ten. Sequencing was performed on sorted CD4+, CD8+, or CD8+CD57+ T cells (not recorded which) from PBMCs. The receptors were gathered from a human donor with aplastic anemia. Each CDR3 is given with its conserved first and last residue.

v_gene,CDR3aa
TRBV15,CASSGYVGGGGHTF
TRBV7-8,CASSFHRDGTANSLTF
TRBV5-5,CASSSSQAGGQFF
TRBV7-2,CACTSRAGGTDTQYF
TRBV5-1,CASSIGQAGTTEAFF
TRBV7-2,CASSLGNPQLNTEAFF
TRBV7-8,CASSIGGGPDTQYHF
TRBV7-2,CASSLAGSPDAQLFF
TRBV7-3,CASSIDSGSSTDTQYF
TRBV9,CASSVGVSSPESFF
TRBV11-3,CASSPGVGGGNTIYF
TRBV11-3,CASSLAGGAGYTF
TRBV20-1,CSVAGTDNRAQHF
TRBV29-1,CSAHRVRQETQYF
TRBV7-8,CASSLVRGPDTQYF
TRBV7-2,CASSLDRSADYGYIF
TRBV7-2,CASSLSGGTHAQLFF
TRBV7-9,CASSSAGEPQHFGFF
TRBV15,CAISGAGKVGEQFF
TRBV9,CASSREGDRGQETQYF
TRBV7-3,CASSSREGADTQYLHF
TRBV9,CASSLGGGPVTQYF
TRBV7-8,CASSLERTPDTEDFF
TRBV9,CASSDGGIIQHLF
TRBV25-1,CASRTSGNNEQFF
TRBV7-9,CAGRGGRETQYFGF
TRBV7-8,CASSLSMGSEQYYF
TRBV7-2,CASSLFPGELFF
TRBV2,CASSYSGGGGDEQFF
TRBV7-8,CATSAGRTQETNDF
TRBV9,CASGVAGDIQEQYF